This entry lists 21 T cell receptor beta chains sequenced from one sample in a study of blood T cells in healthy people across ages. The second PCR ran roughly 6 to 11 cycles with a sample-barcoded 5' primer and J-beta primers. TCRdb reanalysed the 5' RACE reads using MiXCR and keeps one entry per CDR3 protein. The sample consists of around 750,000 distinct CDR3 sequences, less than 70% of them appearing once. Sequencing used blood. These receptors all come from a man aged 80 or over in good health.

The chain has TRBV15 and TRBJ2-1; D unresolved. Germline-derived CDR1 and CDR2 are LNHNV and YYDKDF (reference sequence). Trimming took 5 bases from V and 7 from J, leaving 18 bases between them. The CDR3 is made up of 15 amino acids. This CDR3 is CATSDSLRIGNEQFF. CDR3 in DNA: TGTGCCACCAGCGACTCCCTACGGATTGGGAATGAGCAGTTCTTC.

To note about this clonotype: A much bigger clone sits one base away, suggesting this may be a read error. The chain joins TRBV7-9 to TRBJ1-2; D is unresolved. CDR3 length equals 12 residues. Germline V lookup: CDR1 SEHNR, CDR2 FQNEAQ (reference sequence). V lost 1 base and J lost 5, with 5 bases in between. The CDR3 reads CASSLGEYGYTF. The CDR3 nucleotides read TGTGCCAGCAGCTTAGGAGAATATGGCTACACCTTC.

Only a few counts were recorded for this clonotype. The CDR3 is CSVGAGGYEQFF. Here the CDR3 DNA reads TGCAGCGTCGGGGCGGGCGGTTATGAGCAGTTCTTC. This rearrangement joins TRBV29-1 to TRBJ2-1; D may match TRBD1 or TRBD2 (5 bases each). The CDR3 sequence is 12 residues long. Germline-derived CDR1 and CDR2 are SQVTM and ANQGSEA. The V and J ends lost 6 bases and 8 bases respectively, with 14 bases between them.

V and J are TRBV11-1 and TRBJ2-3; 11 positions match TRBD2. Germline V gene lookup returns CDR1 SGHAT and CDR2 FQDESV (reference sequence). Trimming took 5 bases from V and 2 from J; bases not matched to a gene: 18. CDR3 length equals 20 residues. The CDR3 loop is CASSPGGLLLAGGNTDTQYF. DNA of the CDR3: TGTGCCAGCAGCCCAGGTGGTCTACTGCTAGCGGGAGGTAACACAGATACGCAGTATTTT.

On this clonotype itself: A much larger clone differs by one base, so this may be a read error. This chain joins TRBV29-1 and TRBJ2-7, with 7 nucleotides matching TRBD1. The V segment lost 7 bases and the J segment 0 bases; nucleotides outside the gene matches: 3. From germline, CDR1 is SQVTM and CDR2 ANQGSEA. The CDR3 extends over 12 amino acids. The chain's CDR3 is CSAGTASYEQYF. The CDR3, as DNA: TGCAGCGCTGGGACAGCCTCCTACGAGCAGTACTTC.

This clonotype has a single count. For the CDR3, the DNA is TGTGCCAGCAGTGAAGACCCCAGTGGGGCGATGAACACTGAAGCTTTCTTT. This encodes CASSEDPSGAMNTEAFF. The gene calls are TRBV25-1 and TRBJ1-1, with D maybe TRBD1 (5 bases). The ends were cut back, 2 bases at V and 0 bases at J, with 16 bases in the middle. Looked up from germline, CDR1 is MGHDK and CDR2 is SYGVNS. This CDR3 has 17 amino acids.

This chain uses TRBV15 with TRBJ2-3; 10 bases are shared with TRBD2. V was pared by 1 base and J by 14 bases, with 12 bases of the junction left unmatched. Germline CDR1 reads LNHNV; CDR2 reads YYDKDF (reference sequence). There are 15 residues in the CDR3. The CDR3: CATSRGGLADRDAYF. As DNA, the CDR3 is TGTGCCACCAGCAGAGGCGGACTAGCGGACAGAGACGCGTATTTT.

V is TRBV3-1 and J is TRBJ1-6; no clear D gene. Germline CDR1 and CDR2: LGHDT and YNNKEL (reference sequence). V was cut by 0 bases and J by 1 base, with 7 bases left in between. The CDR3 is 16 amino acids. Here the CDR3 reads CASSQERPSYNSPLHF. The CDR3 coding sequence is TGTGCCAGCAGCCAAGAGAGGCCTTCCTATAATTCACCCCTCCACTTT.

The chain's CDR3 is CASSYVPGQNEKLFF. The DNA for the CDR3 is TGCGCCAGCAGCTACGTCCCGGGACAGAATGAAAAACTGTTTTTT. The rearrangement uses TRBV4-1 and TRBJ1-4, with 7 bases that match TRBD1. Germline V CDR1 and CDR2: MGHRA, YSYEKL. The CDR3 runs 15 residues. The V segment lost 5 bases and the J segment 5 bases; nucleotides outside the gene matches: 8.

The CDR3 sequence: CASSTGLPYEQYF. The CDR3 DNA is TGTGCCAGCAGTACAGGACTACCCTACGAGCAGTACTTC. V gene TRBV27 combines with J gene TRBJ2-7; tentatively, D is TRBD2 (6 bases). Looked up from germline, CDR1 is MNHEY and CDR2 is SMNVEV (reference sequence). V was pared by 5 bases and J by 2 bases, with 10 bases between. The length of the CDR3 is 13 residues.

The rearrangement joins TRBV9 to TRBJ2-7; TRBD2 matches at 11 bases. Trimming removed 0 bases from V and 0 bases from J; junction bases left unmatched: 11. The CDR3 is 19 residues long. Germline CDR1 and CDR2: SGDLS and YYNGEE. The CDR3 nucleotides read TGTGCCAGCAGCGTAGCTCCTGGAGCCACTAGCGGGGGCTCCTACGAGCAGTACTTC. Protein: CASSVAPGATSGGSYEQYF.

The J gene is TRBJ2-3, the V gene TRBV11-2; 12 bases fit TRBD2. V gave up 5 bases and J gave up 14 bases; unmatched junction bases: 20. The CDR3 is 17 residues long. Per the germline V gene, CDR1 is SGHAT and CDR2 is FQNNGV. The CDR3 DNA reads TGTGCCAGCAGCCCCCCCCAGGGACTAGCGGGCGCCAGATACGCGTATTTT. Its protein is CASSPPQGLAGARYAYF. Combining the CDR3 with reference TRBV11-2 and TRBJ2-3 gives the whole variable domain EAGVAQSPRYKIIEKRQSVAFWCNPISGHATLYWYQQILGQGPKLLIQFQNNGVVDDSQLPKDRFSAERLKGVDSTLKIQPAKLEDSAVYLCASSPPQGLAGARYAYFGPGTRLTVL.

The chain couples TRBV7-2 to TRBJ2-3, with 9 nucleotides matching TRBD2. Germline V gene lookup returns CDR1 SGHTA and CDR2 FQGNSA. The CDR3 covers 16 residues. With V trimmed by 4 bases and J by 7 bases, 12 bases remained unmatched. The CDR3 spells CASSSYVTSGVNTQYF. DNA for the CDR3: TGTGCCAGCAGCTCCTATGTGACTAGCGGTGTCAATACGCAGTATTTT.

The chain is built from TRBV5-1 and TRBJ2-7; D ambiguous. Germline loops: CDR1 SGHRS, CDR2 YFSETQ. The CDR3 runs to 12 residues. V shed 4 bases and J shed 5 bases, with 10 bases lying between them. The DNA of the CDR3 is TGCGCCAGCAGCCCAGTTGGAGACGAGCAGTACTTC. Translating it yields CASSPVGDEQYF.

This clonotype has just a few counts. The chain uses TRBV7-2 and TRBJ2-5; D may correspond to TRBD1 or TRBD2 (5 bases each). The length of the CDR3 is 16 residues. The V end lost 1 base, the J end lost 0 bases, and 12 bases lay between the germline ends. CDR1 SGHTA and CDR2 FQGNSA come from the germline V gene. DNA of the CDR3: TGTGCCAGCAGCTTAGATAGGGGACGGTACCAAGAGACCCAGTACTTC. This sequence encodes CASSLDRGRYQETQYF.

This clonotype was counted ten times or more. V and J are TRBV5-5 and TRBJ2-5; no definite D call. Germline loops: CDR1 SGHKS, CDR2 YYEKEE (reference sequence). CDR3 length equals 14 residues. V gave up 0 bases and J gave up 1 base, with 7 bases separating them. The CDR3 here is CASSLAWGQETQYF. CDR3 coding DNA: TGTGCCAGCAGCTTGGCTTGGGGCCAAGAGACCCAGTACTTC.

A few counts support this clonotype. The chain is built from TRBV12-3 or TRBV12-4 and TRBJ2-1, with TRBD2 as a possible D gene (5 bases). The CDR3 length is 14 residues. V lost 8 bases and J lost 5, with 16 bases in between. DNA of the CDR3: TGTGCCAGCCTCCCCGCCGGGGTCCACAATGAGCAGTTCTTC. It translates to CASLPAGVHNEQFF.

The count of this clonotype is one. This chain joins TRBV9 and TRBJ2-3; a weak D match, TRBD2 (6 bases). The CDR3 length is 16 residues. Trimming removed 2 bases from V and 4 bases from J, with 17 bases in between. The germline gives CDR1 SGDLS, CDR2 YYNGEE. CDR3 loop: CASSVGSLISADTQYF. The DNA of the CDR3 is TGTGCCAGCAGCGTCGGGAGTCTAATCTCCGCAGATACGCAGTATTTT.

The CDR3 loop is CSADPGGGRNQPQHF. CDR3 nucleotides: TGCAGTGCTGATCCAGGGGGCGGACGCAATCAGCCCCAGCATTTT. This chain links TRBV20-1 with TRBJ1-5, with 8 bases identical to TRBD1. The CDR3 extends over 15 amino acids. Germline V gene sequence: CDR1 DFQATT, CDR2 SNEGSKA (reference sequence). V lost 5 bases, J lost 2 bases, and 8 bases stayed unmatched.

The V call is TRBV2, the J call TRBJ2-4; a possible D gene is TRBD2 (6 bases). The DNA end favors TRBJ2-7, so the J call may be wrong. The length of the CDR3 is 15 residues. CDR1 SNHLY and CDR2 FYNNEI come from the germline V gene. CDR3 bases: TGTGCCAGCAGTGAAGATCGGAGGGGTACCTACGAGCAGTACTTC. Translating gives CASSEDRRGTYEQYF.

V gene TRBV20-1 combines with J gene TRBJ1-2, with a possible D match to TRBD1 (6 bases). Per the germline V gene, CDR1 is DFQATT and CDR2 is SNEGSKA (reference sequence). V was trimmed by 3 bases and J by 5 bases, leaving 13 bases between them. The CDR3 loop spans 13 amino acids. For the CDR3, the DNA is TGCAGTGCTAGGAAGACAGGAGCTTATGGCTACACCTTC. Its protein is CSARKTGAYGYTF.